This TCR beta chain was captured by sequencing in a study of T-cell memory formation after mild COVID-19. Study details: The two donors had largely donor-specific TCR clusters. Findings and caveats of the study: Clones that got smaller from day 15 to 85 had even CD4/CD8, while clones growing later tipped toward CD4+. CD8+ contracting clones occupied EMRA, while CD4+ ones occupied mainly CM and EM.

Points on this clonotype: Its antigen is as yet unknown.

V lost 5 bases and J 0 bases, leaving 14 bases between the germline ends. Germline V lookup: CDR1 MNHEY, CDR2 SVGEGT. CDR3 size: 17 residues. Constant-segment primers and 5'RACE yielded cDNA libraries for TCR alpha and TCR beta, each carrying sample barcodes and UMIs. TCRdb ran MiXCR on the 5' RACE reads and lists one entry per CDR3 protein. The sample lists approximately 400,000 distinct CDR3 sequences; approximately 19% were seen once. The chain employs TRBV6-2 or TRBV6-3 and TRBJ1-6, with D perhaps matching TRBD1 (5 bases). The TCR sequence derives from a man aged 18 to 30 who had mild COVID-19 (a few samples of this study predate the infection). Cell type and time point are not known. Sequencing was done on a sample of PBMCs or a T cell subset sorted from them (not recorded which). The CDR3 sequence is CASSSDRPSSYNSPLHF. CDR3 DNA: TGTGCCAGCAGTAGCGACAGACCGAGCTCCTATAATTCACCCCTCCACTTT.